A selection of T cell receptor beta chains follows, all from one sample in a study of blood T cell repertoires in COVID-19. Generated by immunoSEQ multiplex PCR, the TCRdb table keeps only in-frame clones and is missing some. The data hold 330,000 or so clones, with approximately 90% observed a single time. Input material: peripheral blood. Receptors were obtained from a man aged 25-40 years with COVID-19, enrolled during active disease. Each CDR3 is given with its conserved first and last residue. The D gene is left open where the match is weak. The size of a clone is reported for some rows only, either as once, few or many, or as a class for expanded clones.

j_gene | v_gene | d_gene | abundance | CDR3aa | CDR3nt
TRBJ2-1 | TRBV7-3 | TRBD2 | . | CASSSTSLAGESNEQFF | TGTGCCAGCAGCTCAACCTCACTAGCGGGAGAGTCCAATGAGCAGTTCTTC
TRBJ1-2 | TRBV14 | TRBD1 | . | CASSLGQGNYGYTF | TGTGCCAGCAGCCTCGGACAGGGGAACTATGGCTACACCTTC
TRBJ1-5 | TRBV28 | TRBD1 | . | CASSEVIRDRTTYSNQPQHF | TGTGCCAGCAGTGAGGTTATCCGGGACAGAACAACTTATAGCAATCAGCCCCAGCATTTT
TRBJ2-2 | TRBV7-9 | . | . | CASNHVAGLDTGELFF | TGTGCCAGCAACCATGTGGCAGGGCTGGACACCGGGGAGCTGTTTTTT
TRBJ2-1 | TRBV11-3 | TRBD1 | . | CASSLVGQGRGEQFF | TGTGCCAGCAGCTTAGTGGGACAGGGGAGGGGGGAGCAGTTCTTC
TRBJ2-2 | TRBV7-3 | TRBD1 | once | CASSLSRTGGAGGELFF | TGTGCCAGCAGCTTAAGTCGAACAGGGGGCGCCGGCGGGGAGCTGTTTTTT
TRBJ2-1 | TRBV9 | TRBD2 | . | CASSVGSSGRSREQFF | TGTGCCAGCAGCGTAGGGTCTAGCGGTCGTTCGCGTGAGCAGTTCTTC
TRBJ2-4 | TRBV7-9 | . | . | CASSLGQSPTNIQYF | TGTGCCAGCAGCTTAGGACAGAGCCCTACAAACATTCAGTACTTC
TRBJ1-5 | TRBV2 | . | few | CASRFHTDQPQHF | TGTGCCAGCAGGTTTCACACAGATCAGCCCCAGCATTTT
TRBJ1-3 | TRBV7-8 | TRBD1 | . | CASSLVDRRNSGNTIYF | TGTGCCAGCAGCTTAGTGGACAGGCGAAACTCTGGAAACACCATATATTTT
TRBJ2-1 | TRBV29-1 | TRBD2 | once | CSVAQIAGVAYNEQFF | TGCAGCGTTGCCCAGATAGCGGGGGTAGCCTACAATGAGCAGTTCTTC
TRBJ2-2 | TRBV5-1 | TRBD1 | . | CASSLVGRGTNTGELFF | TGCGCCAGCAGCTTGGTGGGCAGGGGGACGAACACCGGGGAGCTGTTTTTT
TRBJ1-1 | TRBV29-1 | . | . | CSVGAKRKTEAFF | TGCAGCGTTGGAGCAAAAAGAAAAACTGAAGCTTTCTTT
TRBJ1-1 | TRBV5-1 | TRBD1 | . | CASSLAGGYKTEAFF | TGCGCCAGCAGCTTGGCAGGGGGTTATAAAACTGAAGCTTTCTTT
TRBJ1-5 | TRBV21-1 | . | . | CASSVPGDGRSEGSSNQPQHF | TGTGCCAGCAGCGTACCCGGCGACGGACGCTCGGAGGGTTCTAGCAATCAGCCCCAGCATTTT
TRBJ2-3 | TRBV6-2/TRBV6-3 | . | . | CASSYVARLGDTQYF | TGTGCCAGCAGTTACGTAGCTAGGTTGGGAGATACGCAGTATTTT
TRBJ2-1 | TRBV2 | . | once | CASSVRGNEQFF | TGTGCCAGCAGCGTCAGGGGTAATGAGCAGTTCTTC
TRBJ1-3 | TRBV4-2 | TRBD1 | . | CASSQAMGQGAGNTIYF | TGTGCCAGCAGCCAAGCTATGGGACAGGGGGCTGGAAACACCATATATTTT
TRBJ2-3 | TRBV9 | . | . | CASNPGGVVSDTQYF | TGTGCCAGCAACCCGGGCGGGGTGGTCTCAGATACGCAGTATTTT
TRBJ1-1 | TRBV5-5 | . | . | CASSLRQGTVGTEAFF | TGTGCCAGCAGCTTGAGGCAGGGTACAGTGGGGACTGAAGCTTTCTTT
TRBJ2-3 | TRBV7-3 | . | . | CASSGASTDTQYF | TGTGCCAGCAGCGGAGCGTCGACAGATACGCAGTATTTT
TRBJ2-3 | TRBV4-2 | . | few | CASSQGGAERTDTQYF | TGTGCCAGCAGCCAAGGGGGAGCGGAGCGCACAGATACGCAGTATTTT
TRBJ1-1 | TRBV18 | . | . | CASSFDRNTEAFF | TGTGCCAGCTCCTTCGACAGGAACACTGAAGCTTTCTTT
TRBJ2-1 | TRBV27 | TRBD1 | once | CASSFIPLDRGSSYNEQFF | TGTGCCAGCAGTTTTATCCCCCTTGACAGGGGCTCATCCTACAATGAGCAGTTCTTC
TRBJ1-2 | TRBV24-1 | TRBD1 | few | CATPTGVAYGYTF | TGTGCCACCCCTACAGGGGTTGCCTATGGCTACACCTTC
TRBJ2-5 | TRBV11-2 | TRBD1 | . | CASSLGVTGGQETQYF | TGTGCCAGCAGCTTAGGTGTGACAGGGGGCCAAGAGACCCAGTACTTC
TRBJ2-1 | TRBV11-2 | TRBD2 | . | CASSLVGTSGSSYNEQFF | TGTGCCAGCAGCTTAGTCGGGACTAGCGGGAGCTCCTACAATGAGCAGTTCTTC
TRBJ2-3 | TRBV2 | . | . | CASSTRGLGADTQYF | TGTGCCAGCAGCACAAGGGGCCTAGGTGCGGATACGCAGTATTTT
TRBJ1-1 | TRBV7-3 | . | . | CASSSPGRTEAFF | TGTGCCAGCAGCTCCCCAGGGAGGACTGAAGCTTTCTTT
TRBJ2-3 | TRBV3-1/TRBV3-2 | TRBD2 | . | CASSQGPSGAVTQYF | TGTGCCAGCAGCCAAGGGCCTAGCGGGGCGGTTACGCAGTATTTT
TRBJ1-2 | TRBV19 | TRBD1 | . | CASSVGTGGNYGYTF | TGTGCCAGTAGTGTGGGGACAGGGGGAAACTATGGCTACACCTTC
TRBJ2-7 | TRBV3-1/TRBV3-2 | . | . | CASSQVAFTGAYEQYF | TGTGCCAGCAGCCAGGTCGCCTTCACAGGAGCCTACGAGCAGTACTTC
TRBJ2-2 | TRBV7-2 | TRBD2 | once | CASSFGGSNTGELFF | TGTGCCAGCAGCTTCGGCGGGAGTAACACCGGGGAGCTGTTTTTT
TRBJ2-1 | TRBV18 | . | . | CASSPPISNDEQFF | TGTGCCAGCTCACCCCCTATCTCTAATGATGAGCAGTTCTTC
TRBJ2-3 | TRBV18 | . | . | CASSPGSTDTQYF | TGTGCCAGCTCACCAGGCAGCACAGATACGCAGTATTTT
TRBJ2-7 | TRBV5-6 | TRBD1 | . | CASSRDRGGYEQYF | TGTGCCAGCAGCCGCGACAGGGGGGGATACGAGCAGTACTTC
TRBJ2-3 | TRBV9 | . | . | CASSYGQDTQYF | TGTGCCAGCAGCTACGGACAGGATACGCAGTATTTT
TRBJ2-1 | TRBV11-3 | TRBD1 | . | CASSLGLDRDNEQFF | TGTGCCAGCAGCTTAGGACTTGACAGGGACAATGAGCAGTTCTTC